This T cell receptor (beta chain) was captured in a study of identifying expanded T cells in peripheral blood. General observations from the study: Technical replicates showed around 1.1 changed clones; about two weeks about 16.4; four weeks 19.

As concerns this clone: What it binds is not known.

Clones were read by immunoSEQ multiplex PCR, and TCRdb kept only the in-frame ones, dropping some. Of 100,000 to 150,000 clones listed, over 65% are singletons. During the collection period, no donor immune events like infections were recorded. This TCR came from a person between 18 and 69 years old in good health. Sample: blood.

CDR3 DNA sequence: TGTGCCTGGAGAGAACCACCCCCAACTAATGAAAAACTGTTTTTT. Translated, it gives CAWREPPPTNEKLFF. The gene calls are TRBV30 and TRBJ1-4; D is uncertain. V gave up 3 bases and J gave up 0 bases, with 11 bases separating them. CDR1 and CDR2 (germline): GTSNPN, SVGIG (reference sequence). CDR3 length: 15 amino acids.